The source of this TCR beta chain is a study of blood T cell repertoires in COVID-19. The method was immunoSEQ multiplex PCR; TCRdb's version includes in-frame clones alone and lacks a portion of them. The repertoire holds approximately 300,000 clones, with 80% to 85% as singletons. This CDR3 has 18 amino acids. V was clipped by 3 bases and J by 4 bases; unmatched bases: 12. Looked up from germline, CDR1 is MNHEY and CDR2 is SMNVEV (reference sequence). The sequenced sample consisted of peripheral blood. This TCR came from a person aged 70 to 85 with COVID-19, enrolled during active disease. V gene TRBV27 combines with J gene TRBJ2-3, with 11 bases matching TRBD2. The CDR3 sequence is CASSFFGTSGWGADTQYF. DNA of the CDR3: TGTGCCAGCAGTTTCTTCGGGACTAGCGGATGGGGAGCAGATACGCAGTATTTT.